Below are 10 T cell receptor beta chains sequenced from a single sample in a study of blood T cell repertoires in COVID-19 (dated by TCRdb to between 2020 and 2021). Libraries were built with the immunoSEQ multiplex PCR assay. The source is immuneACCESS, and TCRdb retained only in-frame sequences with V and J called. Part of the clones is not carried over; for the studies checked, unresolved V genes explain less than half of this, and the remainder is unexplained. This sample holds tens of thousands of clones; 80% to 90% were observed only once. The top ten clonotypes cover around 3.7% of the sample. Input material: PBMCs or T cells enriched from blood (not recorded which). The receptor set was obtained from a woman aged 40 to 49 with acute COVID-19.

This chain joins TRBV28 and TRBJ2-3; no definite D call. Trimming stripped 5 bases from V and 0 bases from J, with 3 bases between. Germline V gene sequence: CDR1 MDHEN, CDR2 SYDVKM. This CDR3 is built from 12 residues. The CDR3 protein is CASSPSTDTQYF. In nucleotides, the CDR3 is TGTGCCAGCAGTCCGAGCACAGATACGCAGTATTTT.

This clone was recorded a few times. The chain has TRBV11-2 and TRBJ2-2, with D unresolved. The V end lost 0 bases, the J end lost 0 bases, and 5 bases lay between the germline ends. The germline gives CDR1 SGHAT, CDR2 FQNNGV. The CDR3 length is 15 residues. The CDR3 loop is CASSLDHTNTGELFF. CDR3 sequence (DNA): TGTGCCAGCAGCTTAGATCACACGAACACCGGGGAGCTGTTTTTT.

The J gene is TRBJ1-6, the V gene TRBV28; perhaps TRBD1 as D (5 bases). V was pared by 2 bases and J by 6 bases, with 8 bases between. Germline values: CDR1 MDHEN, CDR2 SYDVKM. The CDR3 consists of 14 residues. For the CDR3, the DNA is TGTGCCAGCAGTTTAGGGGGGATTAATTCACCCCTCCACTTT. It translates to CASSLGGINSPLHF. Full variable domain (missing parts from reference TRBV28 and TRBJ1-6): DVKVTQSSRYLVKRTGEKVFLECVQDMDHENMFWYRQDPGLGLRLIYFSYDVKMKEKGDIPEGYSVSREKKERFSLILESASTNQTSMYLCASSLGGINSPLHFGNGTRLTVT.

The table lists this clone with a count of one. The chain uses TRBV2 and TRBJ1-2; 9 nucleotides align to TRBD1. Germline loops: CDR1 SNHLY, CDR2 FYNNEI. This CDR3 region has 14 residues. V shed 10 bases and J 7 bases; nucleotides not matched to a gene: 13. Here the CDR3 DNA reads TGTGCCACCCTCCGGGACAGGGATCGCGGTGGCTACACCTTC. It is translated as CATLRDRDRGGYTF.

V is TRBV10-3 and J is TRBJ2-4; TRBD1 matches at 10 bases. This CDR3 region has 13 residues. V trimming: 10 bases; J trimming: 8 bases; junction bases outside the gene matches: 8. From germline, CDR1 is ENHRY and CDR2 SYGVKD. CDR3 nucleotide sequence: TGTGCCACCCGGACAGGGGGGGAGGACATTCAGTACTTC. This translates into CATRTGGEDIQYF.

This CDR3 reads CASSLTTGYGYTF. DNA for the CDR3: TGTGCCAGCAGTCTGACTACAGGGTACGGCTACACCTTC. V gene TRBV28 combines with J gene TRBJ1-2; the D gene is possibly TRBD1 (6 bases). Trimming removed 5 bases from V and 8 bases from J, with 15 bases in between. Germline CDR1 and CDR2: MDHEN and SYDVKM. CDR3 length: 13 amino acids.

This clone was seen only once. The genes are TRBV11-3 and TRBJ1-1; D not resolved. CDR3 length equals 14 residues. V lost 2 bases to trimming and J lost 3 bases, with 10 bases between them. Germline CDR1 is SGHNT and CDR2 is YENEEA. CDR3 loop: CASSLRGEDTEAFF. The CDR3 coding sequence is TGTGCCAGCAGCTTACGGGGAGAGGACACTGAAGCTTTCTTT.

V and J are TRBV29-1 and TRBJ1-1; D gene uncertain. The CDR3 runs to 13 residues. Trimming took 6 bases from V and 3 from J, leaving 14 bases between them. The germline CDR1 and CDR2 sequences are SQVTM and ANQGSEA. CDR3 bases: TGCAGCGTCCAAACCCCCGAGGACACTGAAGCTTTCTTT. This sequence encodes CSVQTPEDTEAFF.

The V call is TRBV2, the J call TRBJ1-1; D ambiguous. Trimming removed 5 bases at V and 3 bases at J, with 10 bases between. The CDR3 length is 13 residues. Germline values: CDR1 SNHLY, CDR2 FYNNEI. CDR3 sequence: CASSLVEDTEAFF. CDR3 nucleotides: TGTGCCAGCAGTTTGGTAGAGGACACTGAAGCTTTCTTT. The entire variable domain, with the rest obtained from reference TRBV2 and TRBJ1-1, is as follows: EPEVTQTPSHQVTQMGQEVILRCVPISNHLYFYWYRQILGQKVEFLVSFYNNEISEKSEIFDDQFSVERPDGSNFTLKIRSTKLEDSAMYFCASSLVEDTEAFFGQGTRLTVV.

The chain uses TRBV28 and TRBJ1-4; D unresolved. Looked up from germline, CDR1 is MDHEN and CDR2 is SYDVKM. V lost 3 bases and J lost 1, with 12 bases in between. This CDR3 is built from 16 residues. This chain's CDR3 is CASSLRDTITNEKLFF. The CDR3 DNA reads as TGTGCCAGCAGTTTGCGGGATACGATAACTAATGAAAAACTGTTTTTT.